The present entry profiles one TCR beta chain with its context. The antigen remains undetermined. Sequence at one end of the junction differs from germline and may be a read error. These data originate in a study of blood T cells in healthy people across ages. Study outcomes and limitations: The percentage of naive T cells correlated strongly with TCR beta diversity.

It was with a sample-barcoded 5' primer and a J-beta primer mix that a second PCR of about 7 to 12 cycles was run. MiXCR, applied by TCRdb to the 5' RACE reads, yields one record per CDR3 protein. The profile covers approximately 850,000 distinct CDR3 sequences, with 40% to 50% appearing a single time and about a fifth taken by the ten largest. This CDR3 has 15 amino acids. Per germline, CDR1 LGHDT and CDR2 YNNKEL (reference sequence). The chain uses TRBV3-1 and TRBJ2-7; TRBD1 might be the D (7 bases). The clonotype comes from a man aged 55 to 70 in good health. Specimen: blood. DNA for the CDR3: TGTACCAGCAGCCAAGAGGAGGGGGCCGGCTACGAGCAGTACTTC. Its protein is CTSSQEEGAGYEQYF.